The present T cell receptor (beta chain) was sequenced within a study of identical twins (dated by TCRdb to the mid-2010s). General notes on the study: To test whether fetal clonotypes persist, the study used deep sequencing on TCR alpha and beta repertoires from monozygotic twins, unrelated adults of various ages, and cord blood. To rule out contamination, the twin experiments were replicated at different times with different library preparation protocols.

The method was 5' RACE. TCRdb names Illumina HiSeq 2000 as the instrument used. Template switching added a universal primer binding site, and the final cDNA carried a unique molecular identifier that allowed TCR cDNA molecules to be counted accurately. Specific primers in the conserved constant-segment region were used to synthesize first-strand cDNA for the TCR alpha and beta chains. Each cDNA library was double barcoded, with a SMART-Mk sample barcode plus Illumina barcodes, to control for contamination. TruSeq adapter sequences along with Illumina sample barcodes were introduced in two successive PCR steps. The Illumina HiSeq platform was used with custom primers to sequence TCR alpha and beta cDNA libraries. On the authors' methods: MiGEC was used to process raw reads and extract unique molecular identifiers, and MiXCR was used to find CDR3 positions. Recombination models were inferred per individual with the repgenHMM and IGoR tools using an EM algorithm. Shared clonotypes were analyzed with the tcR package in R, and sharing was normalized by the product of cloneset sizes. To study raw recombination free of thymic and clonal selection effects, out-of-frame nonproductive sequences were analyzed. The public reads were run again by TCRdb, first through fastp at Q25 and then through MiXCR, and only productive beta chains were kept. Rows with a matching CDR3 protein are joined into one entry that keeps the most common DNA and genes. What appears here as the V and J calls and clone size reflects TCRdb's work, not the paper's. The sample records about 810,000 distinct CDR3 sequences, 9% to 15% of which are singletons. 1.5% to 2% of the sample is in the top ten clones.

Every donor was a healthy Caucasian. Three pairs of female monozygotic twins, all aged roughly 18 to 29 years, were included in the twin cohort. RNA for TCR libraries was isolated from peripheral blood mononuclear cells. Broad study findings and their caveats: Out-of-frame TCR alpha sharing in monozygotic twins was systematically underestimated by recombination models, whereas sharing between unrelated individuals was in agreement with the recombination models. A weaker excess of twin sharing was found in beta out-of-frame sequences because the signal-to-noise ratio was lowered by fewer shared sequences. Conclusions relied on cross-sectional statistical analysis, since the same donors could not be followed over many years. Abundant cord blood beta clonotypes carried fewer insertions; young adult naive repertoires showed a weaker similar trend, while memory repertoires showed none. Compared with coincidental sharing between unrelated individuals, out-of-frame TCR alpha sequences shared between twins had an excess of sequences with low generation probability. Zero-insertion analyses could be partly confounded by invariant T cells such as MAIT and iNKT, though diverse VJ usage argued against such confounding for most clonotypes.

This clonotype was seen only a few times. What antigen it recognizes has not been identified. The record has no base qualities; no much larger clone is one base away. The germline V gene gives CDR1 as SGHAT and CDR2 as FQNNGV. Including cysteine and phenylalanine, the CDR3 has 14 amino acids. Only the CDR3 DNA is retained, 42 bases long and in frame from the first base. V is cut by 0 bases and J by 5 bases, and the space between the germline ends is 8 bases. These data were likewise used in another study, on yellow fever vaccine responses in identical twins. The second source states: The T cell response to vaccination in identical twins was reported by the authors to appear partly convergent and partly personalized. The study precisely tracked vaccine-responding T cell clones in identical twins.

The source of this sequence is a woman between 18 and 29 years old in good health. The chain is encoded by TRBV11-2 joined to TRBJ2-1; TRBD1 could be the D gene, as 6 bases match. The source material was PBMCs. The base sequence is TGTGCCAGCAGCTTAGATCGACAGGACAATGAGCAGTTCTTC. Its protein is CASSLDRQDNEQFF.